The T cell receptor (beta chain) described here comes from a study of T cell changes during pregnancy in multiple sclerosis. Some clones are missing from TCRdb's copy, which holds only in-frame ones; the method was immunoSEQ multiplex PCR. The sample consists of some 60,000 clones, about 90% of them appearing once. Germline CDR1 LNHDA, CDR2 SQIVND (reference sequence). The CDR3 runs to 15 residues. Trimming took off 5 bases at V and 3 bases at J, with 13 bases between the two ends. The sequenced sample was peripheral blood, obtained in the third trimester of pregnancy. V is TRBV19 and J is TRBJ1-4, with D perhaps matching TRBD1 (5 bases). The TCR was taken from a female donor in good health, enrolled as a control in a pregnancy study. In nucleotides, the CDR3 is TGTGCCAGTAGTCCGGGGGACCGCCCTAATGAAAAACTGTTTTTT. Translation gives CASSPGDRPNEKLFF.